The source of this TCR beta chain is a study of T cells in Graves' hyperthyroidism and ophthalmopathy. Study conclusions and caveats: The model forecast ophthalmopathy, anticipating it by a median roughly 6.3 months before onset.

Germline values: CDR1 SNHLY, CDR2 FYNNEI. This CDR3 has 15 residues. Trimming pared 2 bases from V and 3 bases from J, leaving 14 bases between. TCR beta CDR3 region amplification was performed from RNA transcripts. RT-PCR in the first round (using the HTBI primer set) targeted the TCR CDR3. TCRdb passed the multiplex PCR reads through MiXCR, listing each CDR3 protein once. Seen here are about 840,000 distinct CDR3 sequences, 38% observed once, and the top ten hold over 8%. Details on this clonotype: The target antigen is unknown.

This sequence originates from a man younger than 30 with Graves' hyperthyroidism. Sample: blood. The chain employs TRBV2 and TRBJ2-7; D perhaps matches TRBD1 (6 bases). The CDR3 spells CASSEIGTQIYEQYF. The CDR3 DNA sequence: TGTGCCAGCAGTGAAATCGGGACACAGATCTACGAGCAGTACTTC.